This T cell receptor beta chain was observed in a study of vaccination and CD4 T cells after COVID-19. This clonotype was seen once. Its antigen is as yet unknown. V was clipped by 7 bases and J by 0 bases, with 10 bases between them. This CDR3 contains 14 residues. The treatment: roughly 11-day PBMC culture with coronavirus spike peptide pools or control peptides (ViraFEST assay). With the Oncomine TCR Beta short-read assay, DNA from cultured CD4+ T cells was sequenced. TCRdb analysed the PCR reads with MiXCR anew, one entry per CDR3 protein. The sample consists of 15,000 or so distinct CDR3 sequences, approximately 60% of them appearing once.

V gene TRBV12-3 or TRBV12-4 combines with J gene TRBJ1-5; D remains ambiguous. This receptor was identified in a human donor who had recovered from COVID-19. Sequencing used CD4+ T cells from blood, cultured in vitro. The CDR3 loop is CASTPAYSNQPQHF. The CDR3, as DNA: TGTGCCAGCACCCCGGCTTATAGCAATCAGCCCCAGCATTTT.